Listed below are T cell receptor beta chains from one sample, sequenced in a study of identical twins. One entry per CDR3 protein, called by TCRdb with MiXCR from the 5' RACE reads. This sample has about 920,000 distinct CDR3 sequences, with 9% to 15% found just once. The same data also contributed to another study, on yellow fever vaccine responses in identical twins.

Sequenced input: PBMCs. These receptors were collected from a woman between 18 and 29 years old in good health. Both conserved end residues are part of each CDR3. A D gene is named only where the DNA matches it firmly. Clone size is stated in some rows and not others, as once, few, many or a class when expanded.

cdr3_length | d_call | clone_size | j_call | v_call | cdr3_aa | cdr3_nt
14 | NA | many | TRBJ2-2 | TRBV7-2 | CASSLVGNTGELFF | TGTGCCAGCAGCTTAGTAGGGAACACCGGGGAGCTGTTTTTT
12 | NA | NA | TRBJ2-3 | TRBV12-3/TRBV12-4 | CASRMITDTQYF | TGTGCCAGCAGGATGATCACAGATACGCAGTATTTT
15 | TRBD2 | few | TRBJ2-7 | TRBV3-1 | CASSQRTSGFPEQYF | TGTGCCAGCAGCCAACGGACTAGCGGTTTTCCCGAGCAGTACTTC
14 | TRBD1 | many | TRBJ1-1 | TRBV2 | CASSLRGRFTEAFF | TGTGCCAGCAGTCTCAGGGGGCGTTTTACTGAAGCTTTCTTT
14 | NA | few | TRBJ1-2 | TRBV12-3/TRBV12-4 | CASSLTGAHYGYTF | TGTGCCAGCAGTCTCACAGGTGCCCATTATGGCTACACCTTC
13 | NA | few | TRBJ1-2 | TRBV12-3/TRBV12-4 | CASTTAPNYGYTF | TGTGCCAGTACTACAGCGCCTAACTATGGCTACACCTTC
15 | TRBD2 | NA | TRBJ2-1 | TRBV11-2 | CASSRAGKTYNEQFF | TGTGCCAGCAGCCGAGCGGGGAAAACCTACAATGAGCAGTTCTTC
14 | TRBD2 | NA | TRBJ2-7 | TRBV5-1 | CASSLETSGYEQYF | TGCGCCAGCAGCTTGGAGACTAGCGGCTACGAGCAGTACTTC
17 | NA | few | TRBJ2-1 | TRBV28 | CASSLGVADSVYNEQFF | TGTGCCAGCAGTTTAGGGGTAGCGGATTCCGTTTACAATGAGCAGTTCTTC
17 | NA | NA | TRBJ2-1 | TRBV14 | CASSQRTSPYSYNEQFF | TGTGCCAGCAGCCAACGAACTAGTCCCTACTCCTACAATGAGCAGTTCTTC
16 | TRBD2 | many | TRBJ2-3 | TRBV2 | CASPLAGGSSTDTQYF | TGTGCCAGCCCACTAGCGGGAGGGTCTAGCACAGATACGCAGTATTTT